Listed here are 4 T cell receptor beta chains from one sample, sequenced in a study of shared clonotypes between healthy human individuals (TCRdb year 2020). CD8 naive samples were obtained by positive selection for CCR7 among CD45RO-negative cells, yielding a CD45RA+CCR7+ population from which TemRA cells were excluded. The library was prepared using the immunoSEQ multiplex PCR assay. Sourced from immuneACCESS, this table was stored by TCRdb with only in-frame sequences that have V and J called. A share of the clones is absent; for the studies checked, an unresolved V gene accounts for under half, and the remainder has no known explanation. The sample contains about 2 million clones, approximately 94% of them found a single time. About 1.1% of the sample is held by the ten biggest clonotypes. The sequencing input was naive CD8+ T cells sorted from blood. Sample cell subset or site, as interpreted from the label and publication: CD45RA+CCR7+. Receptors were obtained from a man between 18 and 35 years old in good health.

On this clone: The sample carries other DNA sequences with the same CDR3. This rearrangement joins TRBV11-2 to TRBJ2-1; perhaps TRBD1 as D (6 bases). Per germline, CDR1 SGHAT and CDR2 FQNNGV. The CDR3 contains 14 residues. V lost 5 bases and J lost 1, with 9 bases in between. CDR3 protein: CASSPQGSYNEQFF. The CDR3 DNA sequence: TGTGCCAGCAGCCCCCAGGGGTCCTACAATGAGCAGTTCTTC.

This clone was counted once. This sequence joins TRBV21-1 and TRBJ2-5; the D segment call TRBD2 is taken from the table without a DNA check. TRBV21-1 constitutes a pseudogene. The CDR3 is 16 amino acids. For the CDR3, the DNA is TGTGCCAGCAGCCCTTCTGGGGATGGGAGGAGAGAGACCCAGTACTTC. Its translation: CASSPSGDGRRETQYF.

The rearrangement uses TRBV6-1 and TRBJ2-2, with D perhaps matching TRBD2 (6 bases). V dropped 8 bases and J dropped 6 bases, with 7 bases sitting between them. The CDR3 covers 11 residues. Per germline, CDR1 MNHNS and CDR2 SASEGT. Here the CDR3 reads CASPGAGELFF. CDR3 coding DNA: TGTGCCAGCCCGGGAGCCGGGGAGCTGTTTTTT.

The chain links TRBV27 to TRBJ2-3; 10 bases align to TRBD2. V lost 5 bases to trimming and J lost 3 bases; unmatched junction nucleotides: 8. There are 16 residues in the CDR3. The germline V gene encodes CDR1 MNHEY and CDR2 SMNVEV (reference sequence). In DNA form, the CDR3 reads TGTGCCAGCAGTCCCCGAGCGGGAGGGATAACAGATACGCAGTATTTT. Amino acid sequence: CASSPRAGGITDTQYF.